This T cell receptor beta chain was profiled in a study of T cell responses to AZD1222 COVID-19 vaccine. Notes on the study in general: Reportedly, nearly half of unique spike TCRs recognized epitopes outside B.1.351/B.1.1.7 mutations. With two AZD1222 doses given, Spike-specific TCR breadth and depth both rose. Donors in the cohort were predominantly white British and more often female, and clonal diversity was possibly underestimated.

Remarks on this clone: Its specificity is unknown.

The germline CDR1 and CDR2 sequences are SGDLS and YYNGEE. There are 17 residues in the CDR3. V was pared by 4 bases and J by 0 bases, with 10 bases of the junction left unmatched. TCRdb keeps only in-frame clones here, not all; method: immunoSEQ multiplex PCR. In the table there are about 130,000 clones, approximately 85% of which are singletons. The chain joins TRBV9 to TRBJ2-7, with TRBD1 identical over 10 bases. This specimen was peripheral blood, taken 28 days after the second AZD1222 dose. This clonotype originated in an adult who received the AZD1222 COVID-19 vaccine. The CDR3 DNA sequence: TGTGCCAGCAGCCGGGGACAGGGGCCCTCAAGCTCCTACGAGCAGTACTTC. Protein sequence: CASSRGQGPSSSYEQYF. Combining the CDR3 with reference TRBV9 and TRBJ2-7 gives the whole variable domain DSGVTQTPKHLITATGQRVTLRCSPRSGDLSVYWYQQSLDQGLQFLIQYYNGEERAKGNILERFSAQQFPDLHSELNLSSLELGDSALYFCASSRGQGPSSSYEQYFGPGTRLTVT.